The clone carrying this T cell receptor beta chain was counted many times. The TCR library was built from RNA with a 3' RACE protocol and unique molecular identifiers. A single record per CDR3 protein comes from TCRdb applying MiXCR to the 3' RACE reads. The table records under 50,000 distinct CDR3 sequences, 4.3% of them present only once. Trimming removed 3 bases from V and 1 base from J; junction bases left unmatched: 11. The germline gives CDR1 LGHNT, CDR2 FRNRAP. CDR3 length: 17 residues. These data are taken from a study of HIV-infected children after antiretroviral therapy interruption. About the research overall: Samples from the continuous-treatment group were taken at weeks 0, 48 and 150.

Documented treatment: PENTA 11 planned treatment interruption arm or continuous ART arm. The material was CD45RA+ CD4+ T cells from PBMCs, pooled from several time points, obtained from a donor given antiretroviral therapy, either interrupted or continuous. The subset was: naive CD4+ CD45RA+ CD45RO- T cells. This receptor was obtained from a pool of human donors with HIV. The V and J genes are TRBV12-5 and TRBJ1-1; 7 bases fit TRBD1. CDR3 coding DNA: TGTGCTAGTGGTTTAGCCTACAGGGGCAAGGGGAACACTGAAGCTTTCTTT. Protein product: CASGLAYRGKGNTEAFF.